This section outlines one T cell receptor beta chain sequence together with its context. The authors' processing: Amplifying reference gene primers gave estimates of nucleated cell counts. Method: immunoSEQ multiplex PCR; TCRdb's copy keeps in-frame clones and lacks some. Clonal size and the V and J genes are those of that table, whereas D and trimming came from the DNA. The table records 200,000 to 250,000 clones, approximately 86% of them present only once. This record comes from a study of blood T cell repertoires in COVID-19. Study-level information: The analysed material was cDNA or gDNA that came from T cells, B-cell-depleted T cells, or PBMCs.

V was trimmed by 4 bases and J by 8 bases, leaving 15 bases between them. The CDR3 has 14 amino acids. Germline CDR1 MGHRA, CDR2 YSYEKL. The V gene is TRBV4-1, the J gene TRBJ2-1, with TRBD2 as a possible D gene (6 bases). The clonotype was recovered from a woman in her 30s who had recovered from COVID-19. Sequenced input: peripheral blood. CDR3 loop: CASSPAGGRDEQFF. As DNA, the CDR3 is TGCGCCAGCAGCCCAGCCGGGGGTAGGGATGAGCAGTTCTTC.